This T cell receptor (beta chain) was sequenced for a study of blood T cell repertoires in COVID-19. Looking at the study overall: From the United States, Italy and Spain came samples of acute and convalescent COVID-19. The analysed material was cDNA or gDNA that came from T cells, B-cell-depleted T cells, or PBMCs.

Original handling: How many nucleated cells were present was estimated from reference gene primer amplification. Method: immunoSEQ multiplex PCR; TCRdb's copy keeps in-frame clones and lacks some. V and J calls and clone size are those listed in that table; D and trimming were worked out from the DNA. The table records roughly 100,000 clones, around 87% of them present only once. Sequences were obtained from peripheral blood. The sequence derives from a woman aged 30 to 39 with acute or convalescent COVID-19.

The CDR3 here is CASSARGGFGDNEQFF. DNA of the CDR3: TGTGCCAGCAGTGCCCGAGGCGGGTTCGGGGACAATGAGCAGTTCTTC. The rearrangement uses TRBV6-1 and TRBJ2-1; TRBD2 is a possible D gene (5 bases). Germline V gene lookup returns CDR1 MNHNS and CDR2 SASEGT. Trimming pared 4 bases from V and 5 bases from J, leaving 18 bases between. The CDR3 consists of 16 residues.